This TCR beta chain was observed in a study of T cells expressing NK-cell markers. TCRdb re-called the 5' RACE reads and shows each CDR3 protein once, DNA omitted. This sample contains 200,000 to 300,000 distinct CDR3 sequences. The CDR3 is 17 residues long. Germline V gene sequence: CDR1 SGHDT, CDR2 YYEEEE. The TCR comes from a man aged 18 to 30 in good health. This chain connects TRBV5-6 to TRBJ2-1; TCRdb gives TRBD2 as the D gene, but with no DNA this cannot be confirmed. The sequenced sample was blood T cells: a sorted CD56 or NKG2C T cell subset, CD4+ or CD8+ T cells, or bulk PBMC T cells (not recorded which). CDR3 loop: CASSLGTSGIGNNEQFF.